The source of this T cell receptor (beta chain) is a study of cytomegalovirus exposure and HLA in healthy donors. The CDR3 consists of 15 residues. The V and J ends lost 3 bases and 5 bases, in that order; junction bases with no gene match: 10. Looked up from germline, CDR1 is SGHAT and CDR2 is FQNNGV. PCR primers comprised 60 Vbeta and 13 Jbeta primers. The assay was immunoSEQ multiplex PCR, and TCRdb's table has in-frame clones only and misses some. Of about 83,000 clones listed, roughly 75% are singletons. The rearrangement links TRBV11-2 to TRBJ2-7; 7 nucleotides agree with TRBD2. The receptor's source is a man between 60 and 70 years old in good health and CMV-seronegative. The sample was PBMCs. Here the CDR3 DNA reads TGTGCCAGCAGCTTCCTCCGGGACTATCGGGACGAGCAGTACTTC. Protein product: CASSFLRDYRDEQYF.